The 10 T cell receptor beta chains listed next were all sequenced from one sample in a study of CD8 T cells in Susac syndrome. Reverse transcription used 0.5 to 1 ug RNA and random hexamers. MiXCR, applied by TCRdb to the immunoSEQ multiplex PCR reads, yields one record per CDR3 protein. The table includes a few hundred thousand distinct CDR3 sequences, roughly 96% detected once. Material for sequencing was CD4+ T cells from PBMCs. Every receptor here comes from a human donor with multiple sclerosis.

The chain couples TRBV27 to TRBJ2-7; possible D gene TRBD2, 5 bases. From germline, CDR1 is MNHEY and CDR2 SMNVEV (reference sequence). Deletions cut 2 bases from V and 0 bases from J, with 14 bases between. The CDR3 covers 16 residues. The CDR3 bases are TGTGCCAGCAGTTTACGTGGTCGGGGATCCTCCTACGAGCAGTACTTC. Protein sequence: CASSLRGRGSSYEQYF.

This chain uses TRBV7-2 with TRBJ2-5; D is possibly TRBD2 (6 bases). CDR1 and CDR2 (germline): SGHTA, FQGNSA. The CDR3 consists of 16 residues. Trimming removed 1 base at V and 1 base at J, with 13 bases between. The CDR3 DNA is TGTGCCAGCAGCTTAGATGTTTGGCGGGGCCAAGAGACCCAGTACTTC. Residues: CASSLDVWRGQETQYF.

This chain connects TRBV15 to TRBJ2-3; D not certain. The CDR3 is 13 residues long. The V end lost 0 bases, the J end lost 8 bases, and 9 bases lay between the germline ends. Germline-derived CDR1 and CDR2 are LNHNV and YYDKDF (reference sequence). The CDR3 DNA reads as TGTGCCACCAGCAGAGATCAGTCCCGTACGCAGTATTTT. Translated: CATSRDQSRTQYF. Full variable domain (remainder filled in from reference TRBV15 and TRBJ2-3): DAMVIQNPRYQVTQFGKPVTLSCSQTLNHNVMYWYQQKSSQAPKLLFHYYDKDFNNEADTPDNFQSRRPNTSFCFLDIRSPGLGDTAMYLCATSRDQSRTQYFGPGTRLTVL.

The chain employs TRBV25-1 and TRBJ1-3; 10 nucleotides match TRBD1. V lost 4 bases and J lost 8; bases outside the gene matches: 11. The CDR3 has 16 amino acids. CDR1 is MGHDK and CDR2 is SYGVNS in the germline V gene. CDR3 in amino acids: CASSGRRDRGRDTIYF. Here the CDR3 DNA reads TGTGCCAGCAGTGGAAGACGGGACAGGGGTCGGGACACCATATATTTT.

The chain has TRBV3-1 and TRBJ2-2; 12 bases are a match to TRBD2. Per germline, CDR1 LGHDT and CDR2 YNNKEL (reference sequence). The V gene end was trimmed by 3 bases and the J gene end by 4 bases; junction bases not matched to a gene: 3. The CDR3 contains 16 residues. The CDR3 bases are TGTGCCAGCAGCCATACTAGCGGGGGGCTCACCGGGGAGCTGTTTTTT. It codes for CASSHTSGGLTGELFF.

The chain links TRBV12-3 or TRBV12-4 to TRBJ2-7; TRBD2 matches at 12 bases. V dropped 5 bases and J dropped 3; count of bases not matched to a gene: 14. The CDR3 runs 18 residues. The CDR3 is CASSPGRLAGVPNYEQYF. In DNA form, the CDR3 reads TGTGCCAGCAGTCCTGGGAGACTAGCGGGAGTCCCAAACTACGAGCAGTACTTC.

This chain connects TRBV10-3 to TRBJ2-2, with 8 bases matching TRBD2. Trimming took 10 bases from V and 4 from J; bases not matched to a gene: 8. Germline V lookup: CDR1 ENHRY, CDR2 SYGVKD. The CDR3 is 14 amino acids. For the CDR3, the DNA is TGTGCCACTCGGACTAGCCTGATCACCGGGGAGCTGTTTTTT. It encodes CATRTSLITGELFF.

V and J are TRBV15 and TRBJ1-1; no clear D. V was trimmed by 2 bases and J by 0 bases, leaving 4 bases between them. The CDR3 has 13 residues. Germline V gives CDR1 LNHNV, CDR2 YYDKDF (reference sequence). CDR3: CATSRSLNTEAFF. CDR3 in DNA: TGTGCCACCAGCAGAAGCCTGAACACTGAAGCTTTCTTT.

This chain uses TRBV3-1 with TRBJ2-7, with a possible D match to TRBD2 (6 bases). The length of the CDR3 is 12 residues. CDR1 is LGHDT and CDR2 is YNNKEL in the germline V gene (reference sequence). V lost 0 bases, J lost 10 bases, and 10 bases lay in between. Here the CDR3 DNA reads TGTGCCAGCAGCCAAGAAATGGGGGGTCAGTACTTC. The encoded protein is CASSQEMGGQYF.

The rearrangement links TRBV29-1 to TRBJ2-5, with 10 bases that match TRBD1. Germline lookup yields CDR1 SQVTM and CDR2 ANQGSEA. The CDR3 loop spans 14 amino acids. Trimming removed 4 bases from V and 5 bases from J; junction bases left unmatched: 7. DNA for the CDR3: TGCAGCGTTGCTGGACAGGGGGGTATGGAGACCCAGTACTTC. Residues: CSVAGQGGMETQYF.